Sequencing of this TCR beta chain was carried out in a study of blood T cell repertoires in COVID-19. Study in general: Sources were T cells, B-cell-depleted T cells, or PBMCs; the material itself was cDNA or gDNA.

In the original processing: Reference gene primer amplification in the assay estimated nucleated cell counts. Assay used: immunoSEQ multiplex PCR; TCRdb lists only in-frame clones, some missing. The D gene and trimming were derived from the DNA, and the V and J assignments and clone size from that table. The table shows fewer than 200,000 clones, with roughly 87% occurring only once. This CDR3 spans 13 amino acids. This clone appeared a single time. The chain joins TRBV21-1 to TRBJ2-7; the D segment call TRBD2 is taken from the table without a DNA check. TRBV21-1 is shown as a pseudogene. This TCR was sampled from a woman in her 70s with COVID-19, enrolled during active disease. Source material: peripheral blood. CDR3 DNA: TGTGCCAGCAGCAAATTAGCGGCGGGAGAGCAGTACTTC. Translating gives CASSKLAAGEQYF.